The clone carrying this T cell receptor beta chain was detected only a few times. Its antigen remains unidentified. This entry comes from a study of spatial heterogeneity in lung cancer. Study observations and caveats: One measure, the expanded intratumoral alpha and beta TCR count, tracked tumor mutation counts.

The sample's time point: sample taken at primary tumor resection. TCRdb reprocessed the 5' RACE reads via MiXCR and lists one record per CDR3 protein. The repertoire holds 10,000 to 14,000 distinct CDR3 sequences, over 10% seen once, with about 12% in the top ten. The sample in question was lung tumor tissue, obtained at surgery. This TCR was sampled from a female donor with early-stage non-small cell lung cancer.

This CDR3 reads CASGEGGSSYNEQFF. The CDR3 DNA is TGTGCCAGCGGAGAAGGGGGAAGCTCCTACAATGAGCAGTTCTTC. This chain connects TRBV6-5 to TRBJ2-1; possibly TRBD1 for D (6 bases). The V and J ends lost 8 bases and 0 bases respectively, with 14 bases between them. This CDR3 is 15 amino acids long. Germline V gene sequence: CDR1 MNHEY, CDR2 SVGAGI.